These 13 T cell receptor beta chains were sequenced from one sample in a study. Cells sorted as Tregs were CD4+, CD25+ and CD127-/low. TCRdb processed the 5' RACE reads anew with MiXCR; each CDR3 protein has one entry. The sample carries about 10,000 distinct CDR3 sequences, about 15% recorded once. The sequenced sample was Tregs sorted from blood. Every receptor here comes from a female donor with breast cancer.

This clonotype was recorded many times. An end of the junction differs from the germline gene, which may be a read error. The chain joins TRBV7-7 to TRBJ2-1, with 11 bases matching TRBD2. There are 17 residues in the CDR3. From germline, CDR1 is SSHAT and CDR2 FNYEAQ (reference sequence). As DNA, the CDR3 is TGTGCTAGCAGCTTTGGGAAACTAGCGGGAGAGGTGGATGAGCAGTTCTTC. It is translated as CASSFGKLAGEVDEQFF.

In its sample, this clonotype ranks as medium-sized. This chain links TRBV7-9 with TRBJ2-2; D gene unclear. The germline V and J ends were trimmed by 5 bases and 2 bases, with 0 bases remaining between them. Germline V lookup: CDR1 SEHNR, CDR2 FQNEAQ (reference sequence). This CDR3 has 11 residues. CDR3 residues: CASSNTGELFF. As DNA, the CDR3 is TGTGCCAGCAGCAACACCGGGGAGCTGTTTTTT.

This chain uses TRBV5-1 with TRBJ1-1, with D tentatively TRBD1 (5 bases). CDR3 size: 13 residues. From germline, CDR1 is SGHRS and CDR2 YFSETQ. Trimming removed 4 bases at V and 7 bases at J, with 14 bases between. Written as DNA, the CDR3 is TGCGCCAGCAGCCCTCTCGGGAGGGGTGAAGCTTTCTTT. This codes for CASSPLGRGEAFF. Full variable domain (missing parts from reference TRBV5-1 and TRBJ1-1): KAGVTQTPRYLIKTRGQQVTLSCSPISGHRSVSWYQQTPGQGLQFLFEYFSETQRNKGNFPGRFSGRQFSNSRSEMNVSTLELGDSALYLCASSPLGRGEAFFGQGTRLTVV.

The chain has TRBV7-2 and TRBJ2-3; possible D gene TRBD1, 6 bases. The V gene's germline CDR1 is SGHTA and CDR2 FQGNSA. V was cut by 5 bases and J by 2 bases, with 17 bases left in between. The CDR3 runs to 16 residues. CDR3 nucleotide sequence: TGTGCCAGCAGCGTCGGGACATCATATCCCACAGATACGCAGTATTTT. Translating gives CASSVGTSYPTDTQYF.

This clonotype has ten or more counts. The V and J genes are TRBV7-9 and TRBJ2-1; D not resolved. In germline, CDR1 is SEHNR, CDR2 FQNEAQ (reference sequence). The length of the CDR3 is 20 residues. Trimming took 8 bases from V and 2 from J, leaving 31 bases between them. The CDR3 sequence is CASGPPNKDIYFLAYNEQFF. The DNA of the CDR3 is TGTGCCAGCGGGCCTCCGAATAAGGATATCTACTTTCTTGCCTACAATGAGCAGTTCTTC.

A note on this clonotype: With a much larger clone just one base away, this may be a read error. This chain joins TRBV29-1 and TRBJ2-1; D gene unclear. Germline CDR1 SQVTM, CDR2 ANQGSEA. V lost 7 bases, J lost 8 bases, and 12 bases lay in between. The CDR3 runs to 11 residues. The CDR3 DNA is TGCAGCGCCGACTTGGCGTATGAGCAGTTCTTC. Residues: CSADLAYEQFF.

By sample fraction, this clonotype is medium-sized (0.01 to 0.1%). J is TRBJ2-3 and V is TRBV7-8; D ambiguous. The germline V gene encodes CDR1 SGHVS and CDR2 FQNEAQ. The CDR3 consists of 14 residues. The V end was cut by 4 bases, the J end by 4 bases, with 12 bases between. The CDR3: CASSSHRPPDTQYF. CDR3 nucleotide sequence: TGTGCCAGCAGCTCCCACCGTCCCCCAGATACGCAGTATTTT.

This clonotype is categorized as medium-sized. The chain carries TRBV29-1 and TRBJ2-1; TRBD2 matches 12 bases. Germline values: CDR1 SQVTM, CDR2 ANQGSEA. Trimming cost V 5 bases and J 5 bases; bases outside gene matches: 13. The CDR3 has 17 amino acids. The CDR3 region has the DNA TGCAGCGTTCACATTGCTAGCGGGAGGGTGTGGGACAATGAGCAGTTCTTC. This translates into CSVHIASGRVWDNEQFF.

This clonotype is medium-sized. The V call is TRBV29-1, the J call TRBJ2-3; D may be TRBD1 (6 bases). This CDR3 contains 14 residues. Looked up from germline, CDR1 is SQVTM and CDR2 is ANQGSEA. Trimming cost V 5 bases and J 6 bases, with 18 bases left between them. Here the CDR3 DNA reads TGCAGCGTTACAGGGTCCGCATCACACGATACGCAGTATTTT. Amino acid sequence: CSVTGSASHDTQYF.

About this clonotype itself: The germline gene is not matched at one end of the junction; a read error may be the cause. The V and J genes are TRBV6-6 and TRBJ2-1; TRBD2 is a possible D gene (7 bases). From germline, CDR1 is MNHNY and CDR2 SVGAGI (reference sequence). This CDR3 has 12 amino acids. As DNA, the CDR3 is TGTGCCCGCAGTGGGCCGGGGGGCCAGCAGTCCTTC. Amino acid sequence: CARSGPGGQQSF.

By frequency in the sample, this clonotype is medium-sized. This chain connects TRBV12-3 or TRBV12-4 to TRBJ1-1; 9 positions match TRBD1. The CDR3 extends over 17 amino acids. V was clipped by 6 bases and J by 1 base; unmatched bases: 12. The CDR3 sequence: CASSPDRGLSANTEAFF. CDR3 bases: TGTGCCAGCAGCCCTGACAGGGGGTTGTCGGCGAACACTGAAGCTTTCTTT.

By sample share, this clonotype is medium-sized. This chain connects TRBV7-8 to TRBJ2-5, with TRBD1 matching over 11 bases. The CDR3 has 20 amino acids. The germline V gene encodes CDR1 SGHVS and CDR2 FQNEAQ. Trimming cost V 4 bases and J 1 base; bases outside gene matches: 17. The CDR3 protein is CASSYQLYSGGTGGQETQYF. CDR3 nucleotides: TGTGCCAGCAGCTATCAATTATACTCCGGTGGGACAGGGGGCCAAGAGACCCAGTACTTC.

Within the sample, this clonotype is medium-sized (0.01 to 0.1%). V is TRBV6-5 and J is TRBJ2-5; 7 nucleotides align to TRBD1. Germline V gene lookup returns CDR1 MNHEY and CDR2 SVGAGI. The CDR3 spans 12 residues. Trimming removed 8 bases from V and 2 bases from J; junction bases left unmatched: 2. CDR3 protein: CASPGQQETQYF. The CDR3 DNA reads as TGTGCCAGCCCGGGACAGCAAGAGACCCAGTACTTC.